This T cell receptor (beta chain) originates from a study of blood T cell repertoires in COVID-19. Turning to the study itself: Researchers got acute and convalescent COVID-19 samples from the United States, Italy and Spain. T cells, B-cell-depleted T cells, or PBMCs supplied cDNA or gDNA.

A few counts support this clone. Original methodology: Amplification of reference gene primers was used by the study to estimate nucleated cell counts. Here immunoSEQ multiplex PCR was the method, and the copy in TCRdb shows in-frame clones only, minus some. The V and J calls and clone size were taken over from that table, and D and trimming were inferred from the DNA. The sample has under 350,000 clones, around 86% seen once. Germline assignment: CDR1 MNHEY and CDR2 SVGEGT. V gave up 5 bases and J gave up 5 bases; unmatched junction bases: 13. This CDR3 is built from 17 residues. The gene calls are TRBV6-2 or TRBV6-3 and TRBJ2-1; TRBD2 agrees at 9 bases. Sequenced sample: peripheral blood. The source of this sequence is a man between 65 and 80 years old with acute or convalescent COVID-19. CDR3 in amino acids: CASSPRGAGGADNEQFF. Here the CDR3 DNA reads TGTGCCAGCAGTCCCCGGGGAGCGGGAGGAGCAGACAATGAGCAGTTCTTC.